This T cell receptor beta chain was identified during a study of shared clonotypes between healthy human individuals. Points from the study as a whole: Few donors restricted represented genetic and exposure-history diversity.

Points on this clone: The antigen remains undetermined.

Data came from immunoSEQ multiplex PCR; TCRdb stores just in-frame clones and leaves some out. The sample consists of some 1,400,000 clones, 95% to 97% of them appearing once. CD45RA-negative memory and CD45RA+ naive subsets were split from the CD4+ cells. The CDR3 has 15 amino acids. V trimming: 6 bases; J trimming: 2 bases; junction bases outside the gene matches: 9. The germline gives CDR1 MRHNA, CDR2 SNTAGT. This clonotype was sampled from a man aged 25-45 years in good health. The chain carries TRBV6-4 and TRBJ2-7, with 8 bases identical to TRBD2. Sequencing was done on a sample of naive CD4+ T cells sorted from blood. As to subset: CD45RA+ positively selected. CDR3 sequence: CASSSSGSFPYEQYF. Written as DNA, the CDR3 is TGTGCCAGCAGCTCGAGCGGGAGTTTCCCCTACGAGCAGTACTTC.